The next 6 T cell receptor beta chains were all read from a single sample in a study of shared clonotypes between healthy human individuals. Only in-frame clones appear in the TCRdb table, and some are missing; sequencing was by immunoSEQ multiplex PCR. This table holds almost 750,000 clones, about two thirds found once. The sequenced sample consisted of memory CD4+ T cells sorted from blood. The subset is: CD45RA-negative fraction. These receptors were obtained from a woman in her thirties in good health.

This chain connects TRBV15 to TRBJ2-7; TRBD2 aligns across 7 bases. Germline V CDR1 and CDR2: LNHNV, YYDKDF (reference sequence). The CDR3 is 14 amino acids. The V and J ends lost 0 bases and 6 bases, in that order; junction bases with no gene match: 5. DNA for the CDR3: TGTGCCACCAGCAGAGATCGGACTAGTCTCGAGCAGTACTTC. Amino acids: CATSRDRTSLEQYF.

The chain couples TRBV25-1 to TRBJ1-2; D perhaps matches TRBD1 (5 bases). Germline lookup yields CDR1 MGHDK and CDR2 SYGVNS. V lost 1 base, J lost 7 bases, and 13 bases lay in between. The CDR3 has 14 residues. CDR3 residues: CASSELLDKSGYTF. CDR3 coding DNA: TGTGCCAGCAGTGAATTATTGGACAAGAGTGGCTACACCTTC.

About this clone itself: The identical CDR3 is also encoded by other nucleotide sequences in the sample. V gene TRBV19 combines with J gene TRBJ2-2, with TRBD2 matching over 7 bases. Losses at the gene ends were 3 bases for V and 1 base for J; bases not matched to a gene: 2. In germline, CDR1 is LNHDA, CDR2 SQIVND (reference sequence). The CDR3 totals 15 residues. This CDR3 reads CASSISGLNTGELFF. The CDR3 nucleotides are TGTGCCAGTAGTATTAGCGGGTTGAACACCGGGGAGCTGTTTTTT.

The V and J genes are TRBV2 and TRBJ2-2; a weak D match, TRBD1 (5 bases). V lost 5 bases, J lost 5 bases, and 6 bases lay in between. The CDR3 runs to 12 residues. The germline CDR1 and CDR2 sequences are SNHLY and FYNNEI. The CDR3 reads CASSSGTGELFF. The CDR3 nucleotides read TGTGCCAGCAGTTCAGGGACCGGGGAGCTGTTTTTT.

The CDR3 nucleotides read TGTGCCAGCAGACAGACTAGCGGGAGAGGTACGCAGTATTTT. This encodes CASRQTSGRGTQYF. The V call is TRBV28, the J call TRBJ2-3; 12 bases match TRBD2. This CDR3 comprises 14 residues. Germline V gene lookup returns CDR1 MDHEN and CDR2 SYDVKM. With V trimmed by 6 bases and J by 8 bases, 6 bases remained unmatched.

The chain is built from TRBV5-1 and TRBJ2-2, with D possibly TRBD2 on 6 matching bases. This CDR3 has 15 amino acids. Germline CDR1 SGHRS, CDR2 YFSETQ. Deletions cut 3 bases from V and 4 bases from J, with 13 bases between. CDR3 sequence reads: CASSWGDPSTGELFF. The CDR3 DNA is TGCGCCAGCAGCTGGGGGGACCCCTCCACCGGGGAGCTGTTTTTT.